This T cell receptor (beta chain) was documented in a study of T cells in Graves' hyperthyroidism and ophthalmopathy. On the study more broadly: At initial diagnosis, before any treatment had begun, peripheral blood was obtained.

This sample holds PBMCs from about 9.3 ml fresh peripheral blood. This clonotype was observed a few times. Its antigen is unidentified. Whole-study findings and limits: A model of 13 V-J features distinguished ophthalmopathy from stable hyperthyroidism. Most thyroid clonotypes expanded above 0.001 were also detected in blood.

What was amplified from RNA transcripts were TCR beta CDR3 regions. The HTBI primer set drove a first-round RT-PCR of the TCR CDR3. TCRdb re-derived calls from the multiplex PCR reads in MiXCR, one entry per CDR3 protein. Of approximately 400,000 distinct CDR3 sequences listed, under 15% are singletons. CDR3 length: 14 residues. The germline gives CDR1 LNHDA, CDR2 SQIVND (reference sequence). J was trimmed by 4 bases and V by 5 bases; bases with no gene match: 4. This TCR came from a woman aged 25 to 45 with Graves' hyperthyroidism. Specimen: blood. The chain is built from TRBV19 and TRBJ2-1; 8 bases are a match to TRBD2. The CDR3 coding sequence is TGTGCCAGTAGTGAACTAGCGGCTTACAATGAGCAGTTCTTC. It is translated as CASSELAAYNEQFF.